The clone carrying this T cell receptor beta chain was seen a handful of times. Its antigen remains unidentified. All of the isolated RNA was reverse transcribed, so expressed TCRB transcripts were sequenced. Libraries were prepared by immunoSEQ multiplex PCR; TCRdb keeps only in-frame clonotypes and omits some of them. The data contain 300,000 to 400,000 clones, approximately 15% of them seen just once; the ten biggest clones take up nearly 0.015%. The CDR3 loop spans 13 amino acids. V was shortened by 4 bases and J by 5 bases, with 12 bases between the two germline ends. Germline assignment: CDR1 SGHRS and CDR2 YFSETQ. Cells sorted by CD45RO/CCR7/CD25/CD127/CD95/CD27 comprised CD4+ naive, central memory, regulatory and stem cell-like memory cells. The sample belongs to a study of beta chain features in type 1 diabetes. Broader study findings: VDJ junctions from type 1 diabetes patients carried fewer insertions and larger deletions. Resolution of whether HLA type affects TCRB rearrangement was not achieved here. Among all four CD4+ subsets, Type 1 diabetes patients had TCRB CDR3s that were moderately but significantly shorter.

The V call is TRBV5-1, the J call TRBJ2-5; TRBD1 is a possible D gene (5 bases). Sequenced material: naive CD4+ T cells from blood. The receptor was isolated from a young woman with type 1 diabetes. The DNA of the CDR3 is TGCGCCAGCAGCCCCACCCACAGGGAGACCCAGTACTTC. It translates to CASSPTHRETQYF.